Sequencing of this T cell receptor (beta chain) was carried out in a study of shared clonotypes between healthy human individuals. Whole-study findings and limits: Non-shared clonotypes had lower generation probabilities than those shared by all four donors. Exclusively blood specimens were collected; tissue repertoires likely differ.

CD4+ cells were split into CD45RA+ naive and CD45RA-negative memory subsets. The CDR3 covers 14 residues. Germline V CDR1 and CDR2: MDHEN, SYDVKM. The V end lost 4 bases, the J end lost 5 bases, and 14 bases lay between the germline ends. Clones were sequenced by immunoSEQ multiplex PCR, and TCRdb holds only the in-frame ones, with some missing. In the table there are about 1 million clones, about 70% of which are singletons. This clone was seen once. Its antigen remains unknown. The rearrangement uses TRBV28 and TRBJ1-2; D is possibly TRBD1 (6 bases). Sequences were obtained from memory CD4+ T cells sorted from blood. As to subset: CD45RA-negative fraction. This receptor was obtained from a man younger than 35 in good health. This chain's CDR3 is CASSSGTIGYGYTF. In DNA form, the CDR3 reads TGTGCCAGCAGTTCCGGGACAATAGGGTATGGCTACACCTTC.